Below, one TCR beta chain is given with its context. The PCR was carried out with 60 Vbeta primers and 13 Jbeta primers. Data came from immunoSEQ multiplex PCR; TCRdb stores just in-frame clones and leaves some out. The sample consists of roughly 280,000 clones, just over 70% of them appearing once. The data belong to a study of cytomegalovirus exposure and HLA in healthy donors. The sequenced sample was PBMCs. The sequence came from a female donor in good health and CMV-seronegative.

This chain's CDR3 is CASSQAGGRAYNEQFF. CDR3 coding DNA: TGTGCCAGCAGCCAAGCCGGGGGGAGGGCCTACAATGAGCAGTTCTTC. V and J are TRBV4-2 and TRBJ2-1; 7 bases line up with TRBD2. Losses at the gene ends were 1 base for V and 2 bases for J; bases not matched to a gene: 5. Germline lookup yields CDR1 LGHNA and CDR2 YNFKEQ. The CDR3 totals 16 residues.